This TCR beta chain was profiled in a study of blood T cell repertoires in COVID-19. Turning to the study itself: Acute-phase and convalescent COVID-19 samples originated in the United States, Italy and Spain.

The V end lost 3 bases, the J end lost 5 bases, and 18 bases lay between the germline ends. The CDR3 runs 16 residues. CDR1 is LNHNV and CDR2 is YYDKDF in the germline V gene (reference sequence). Authors' analysis steps: Scientists estimated how many nucleated cells there were by amplifying reference gene primers. TCRdb's copy holds only in-frame clones and misses some; the assay was immunoSEQ multiplex PCR. V and J calls and clone size are copied from that table; D and trimming were computed from the DNA. The table includes under 65,000 clones, 80% to 95% detected once. The J gene is TRBJ2-3, the V gene TRBV15; a possible D gene is TRBD1 (8 bases). The sample taken for sequencing was peripheral blood. The sequence was obtained from a woman older than 75 with active COVID-19. CDR3 sequence reads: CATSRGGQGAGDTQYF. DNA of the CDR3: TGTGCCACCAGCAGGGGAGGGCAGGGGGCGGGAGATACGCAGTATTTT.